Shown below are 7 T cell receptor beta chains from a single sample sequenced in a study of CD8 T cells in Susac syndrome. With random hexamers, roughly 0.45 to 1 ug RNA was reverse transcribed. MiXCR was run by TCRdb on the immunoSEQ multiplex PCR reads, yielding one entry per CDR3 protein. The table lists roughly 250,000 distinct CDR3 sequences, 90% to 96% of them singletons. Sequenced material: CD4+ T cells from PBMCs. The receptors derive from a human donor with Susac syndrome.

V and J are TRBV18 and TRBJ1-3; possible D gene TRBD1, 6 bases. V lost 10 bases to trimming and J lost 2 bases, with 15 bases between them. Germline V gene lookup returns CDR1 KGHSH and CDR2 LQKENI. The CDR3 has 14 residues. This CDR3 is CATLGQKAGNTIYF. CDR3 coding DNA: TGTGCCACCCTCGGACAGAAGGCTGGAAACACCATATATTTT. Full variable domain (missing parts from reference TRBV18 and TRBJ1-3): NAGVMQNPRHLVRRRGQEARLRCSPMKGHSHVYWYRQLPEEGLKFMVYLQKENIIDESGMPKERFSAEFPKEGPSILRIQQVVRGDSAAYFCATLGQKAGNTIYFGEGSWLTVV.

V is TRBV25-1 and J is TRBJ2-5; 9 positions agree with TRBD1. Per germline, CDR1 MGHDK and CDR2 SYGVNS. This CDR3 contains 17 residues. The trim removed 0 bases at V and 3 bases at J, leaving 8 bases unmatched. The CDR3 protein is CASSEYWGTGGKETQYF. Here the CDR3 DNA reads TGTGCCAGCAGTGAATATTGGGGAACAGGGGGCAAAGAGACCCAGTACTTC.

The chain recombines TRBV7-8 with TRBJ1-1, with 7 bases lining up with TRBD1. This CDR3 is built from 16 residues. With V trimmed by 1 base and J by 2 bases, 7 bases remained unmatched. Germline CDR1 SGHVS, CDR2 FQNEAQ. The CDR3 bases are TGTGCCAGCAGCTTAGTCCCGGGACAGCTAAACACTGAAGCTTTCTTT. Amino acid sequence: CASSLVPGQLNTEAFF.

The V call is TRBV15, the J call TRBJ2-5; D gene uncertain. Trimming removed 0 bases at V and 7 bases at J, with 12 bases between. In germline, CDR1 is LNHNV, CDR2 YYDKDF (reference sequence). The CDR3 runs 14 residues. CDR3 in amino acids: CATSRDRGSRTQYF. The CDR3 coding sequence is TGTGCCACCAGCAGAGATCGAGGTTCGCGGACCCAGTACTTC.

The rearrangement links TRBV30 to TRBJ2-7, with D perhaps TRBD2 (6 bases). Germline lookup yields CDR1 GTSNPN and CDR2 SVGIG (reference sequence). This CDR3 comprises 15 residues. V lost 2 bases and J lost 2, with 16 bases in between. CDR3: CAWSPLLGGTYEQYF. CDR3 DNA sequence: TGTGCCTGGAGTCCACTACTAGGAGGGACCTACGAGCAGTACTTC.

The chain employs TRBV4-2 and TRBJ1-2, with a weak D call TRBD1 (5 bases). Trimming shortened V by 3 bases and J by 7 bases, and 12 bases separated the two germline ends. The CDR3 has 13 residues. Germline CDR1 reads LGHNA; CDR2 reads YNFKEQ. CDR3 amino acids: CASSHSDRSGYTF. In DNA form, the CDR3 reads TGTGCCAGCAGCCACTCCGACAGAAGTGGCTACACCTTC.

This chain joins TRBV5-4 and TRBJ2-7, with D perhaps matching TRBD1 (6 bases). Germline V gene lookup returns CDR1 SGHNT and CDR2 YYREEE (reference sequence). The V end lost 4 bases, the J end lost 2 bases, and 16 bases lay between the germline ends. The CDR3 is made up of 15 amino acids. As DNA, the CDR3 is TGTGCCAGCAGCCCGACAGGAGGTGGAACCTACGAGCAGTACTTC. Protein product: CASSPTGGGTYEQYF.